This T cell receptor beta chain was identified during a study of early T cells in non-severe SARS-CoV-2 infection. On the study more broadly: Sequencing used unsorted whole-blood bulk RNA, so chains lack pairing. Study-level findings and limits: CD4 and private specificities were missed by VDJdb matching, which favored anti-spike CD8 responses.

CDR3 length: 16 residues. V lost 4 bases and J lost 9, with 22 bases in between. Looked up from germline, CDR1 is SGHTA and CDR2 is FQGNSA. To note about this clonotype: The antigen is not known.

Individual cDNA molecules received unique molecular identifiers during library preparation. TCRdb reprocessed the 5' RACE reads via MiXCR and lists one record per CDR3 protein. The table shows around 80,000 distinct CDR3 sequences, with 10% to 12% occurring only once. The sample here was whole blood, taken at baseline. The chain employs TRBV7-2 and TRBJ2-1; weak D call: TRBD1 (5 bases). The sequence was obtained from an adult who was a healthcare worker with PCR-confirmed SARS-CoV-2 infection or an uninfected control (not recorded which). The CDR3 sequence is CASSSTLLGRLGEQFF. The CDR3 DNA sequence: TGTGCCAGCAGCTCAACCCTCCTGGGGCGCTTGGGTGAGCAGTTCTTC.